These T cell receptor beta chains were read from a single sample in a study of blood T cell repertoires in COVID-19. The table came from immunoSEQ multiplex PCR; TCRdb's copy has only in-frame clones and leaves some out. The sample contains 150,000 to 200,000 clones, 65% to 85% of which appear only once. The sequenced sample was peripheral blood. The receptors originated from a man in his sixties with active or convalescent COVID-19. The CDR3 runs from the conserved cysteine through the conserved F or W. The order of the fields is clone size, D gene, V gene, CDR3 length, J gene, CDR3 DNA, CDR3 protein. D genes are given only for firm matches. Clone sizes are given selectively: once, few, many, or a class where the clone is expanded.

few	TRBD2	TRBV29-1	16	TRBJ2-1	TGCAGCGTTGAAGATTGGGGGACTAGCGGGAACAATGAGCAGTTCTTC	CSVEDWGTSGNNEQFF
-	-	TRBV5-1	13	TRBJ1-2	TGCGCCAGCAGCCCTACAGGATCTGGAGGCTACACCTTC	CASSPTGSGGYTF
-	-	TRBV6-1	13	TRBJ1-3	TGTGCCAGCAGTGAACTAGGAGGAAACACCATATATTTT	CASSELGGNTIYF
few	TRBD1	TRBV19	17	TRBJ1-1	TGTGCCAGTACCAACCCCCGAGGGGGACAGCGGCGGGAGGCAGCTTTCTTT	CASTNPRGGQRREAAFF
-	-	TRBV28	14	TRBJ1-4	TGTGCCAGCAGAAGGCGTTCTGGGGCGGAAAAACTGTTTTTT	CASRRRSGAEKLFF
-	TRBD2	TRBV5-4	19	TRBJ2-3	TGTGCCAGCAGCTTGGCAGACAGCGGGGGGGCCATGAACCCAGATACGCAGTATTTT	CASSLADSGGAMNPDTQYF
-	TRBD2	TRBV28	13	TRBJ2-5	TGTGCCAGCAGGGGAGGGGTACAAGAGACCCAGTACTTC	CASRGGVQETQYF
few	TRBD1	TRBV19	17	TRBJ2-6	TGTGCCAGTAGCCTAGGACAGGGAACCACTGGGGCCAACGTCCTGACTTTC	CASSLGQGTTGANVLTF
-	-	TRBV27	17	TRBJ2-3	TGTGCCAGCAGTTTATCGTTCGGCAACAGCCGCACAGATACGCAGTATTTT	CASSLSFGNSRTDTQYF
-	-	TRBV18	15	TRBJ1-1	TGTGCCAGCTCACTGTGGGCGGACACGGTCACTGAAGCTTTCTTT	CASSLWADTVTEAFF
-	TRBD2	TRBV6-1	17	TRBJ2-1	TGTGCCAGCAGTGAAAACCCTCGCGGGAGGGCCTACAATGAGCAGTTCTTC	CASSENPRGRAYNEQFF
-	-	TRBV6-6	11	TRBJ1-1	TGTGCCAGCAGTTACGCGGGGGCGACTTTCTTT	CASSYAGATFF
-	-	TRBV6-1	17	TRBJ1-1	TGTGCCAGCAGTGATAGGGGAGGTCTTAAGAAAAACACTGAAGCTTTCTTT	CASSDRGGLKKNTEAFF
-	-	TRBV12-3/TRBV12-4	13	TRBJ1-6	TGTGCCAGCAGTTTACAGGGAGGATCACCCCTCCACTTT	CASSLQGGSPLHF
-	TRBD2	TRBV2	16	TRBJ2-7	TGTGCCAGCAGTGAAGGGTCGGGGACTACACCCTACGAGCAGTACTTC	CASSEGSGTTPYEQYF
-	-	TRBV19	14	TRBJ1-1	TGTGCCAGTAGTAGTCAGGGGTTGAACACTGAAGCTTTCTTT	CASSSQGLNTEAFF
-	-	TRBV19	17	TRBJ1-5	TGTGCCAGTAGTATATCGACCGGGACACGGAGCAATCAGCCCCAGCATTTT	CASSISTGTRSNQPQHF
-	-	TRBV7-9	12	TRBJ2-5	TGTGCCAGCAGTCGGTACCAAGAGACCCAGTACTTC	CASSRYQETQYF
-	TRBD1	TRBV4-1	15	TRBJ1-2	TGCGCCAGCAGCCAAGTTTTGAACGGACAGGAGGGCTACACCTTC	CASSQVLNGQEGYTF
-	-	TRBV6-5	13	TRBJ1-1	TGTGCCAGCGGCCGACAGGCGTCCGCTGAAGCTTTCTTT	CASGRQASAEAFF
once	TRBD1	TRBV29-1	11	TRBJ1-2	TGCAGCGTTGGACAGGGGGACGGCTACACCTTC	CSVGQGDGYTF
-	-	TRBV7-8	12	TRBJ1-1	TGTGCCAGCAGCTTCAGACCGGGGGAAGCTTTCTTT	CASSFRPGEAFF
once	TRBD1	TRBV3-1/TRBV3-2	14	TRBJ1-6	TGTGCCAGCAGCCAAGGCCAGGGGGTTTCACCCCTCCACTTT	CASSQGQGVSPLHF
-	TRBD1	TRBV5-1	14	TRBJ1-2	TGCGCCAGCAACTCAGGGGGCGCGAACTATGGCTACACCTTC	CASNSGGANYGYTF
once	-	TRBV5-6	18	TRBJ2-7	TGTGCCAGCAGCCCGGGGACCCCCTTACCTGGGGGCTTCTACGAGCAGTACTTC	CASSPGTPLPGGFYEQYF
-	TRBD2	TRBV3-1/TRBV3-2	13	TRBJ2-7	TGTGCCAGCAGCACCCGACTAGCCAGCGAGCAGTACTTC	CASSTRLASEQYF
once	-	TRBV6-1	16	TRBJ2-3	TGTGCCAGCAGTGAGCCAACCTGGGGCAGCACAGATACGCAGTATTTT	CASSEPTWGSTDTQYF
-	-	TRBV7-9	15	TRBJ2-7	TGTGCCAGCAGCTTTTTAAACAGGGGAGGCTACGAGCAGTACTTC	CASSFLNRGGYEQYF
-	TRBD2	TRBV29-1	17	TRBJ2-3	TGCAGCGTACCCCCACTAGCGGGGGGCTTGAACACAGATACGCAGTATTTT	CSVPPLAGGLNTDTQYF
-	-	TRBV5-1	13	TRBJ2-7	TGCGCCAGCAGCCCCGGGTCATCCTACGAGCAGTACTTC	CASSPGSSYEQYF
-	TRBD1	TRBV28	14	TRBJ2-7	TGTGCCAGCAGTTTATTAGCAGGGGGTTGGGAGCAGTACTTC	CASSLLAGGWEQYF
-	TRBD2	TRBV5-4	13	TRBJ2-5	TGTGCCAGCCACCAGCGGGGTCGAGAGACCCAGTACTTC	CASHQRGRETQYF
-	TRBD1	TRBV3-1/TRBV3-2	18	TRBJ1-2	TGTGCCAGCAGCCAAGAAGAACTTAAGACAGGGGTCGGGTATGGCTACACCTTC	CASSQEELKTGVGYGYTF
-	TRBD1	TRBV9	14	TRBJ2-2	TGTGCCAGCAGCGTAGGACAGGGGACCGGGGAGCTGTTTTTT	CASSVGQGTGELFF
-	-	TRBV18	16	TRBJ2-1	TGTGCCAGCTCACCACCGGGACTCGGCTCCTACAATGAGCAGTTCTTC	CASSPPGLGSYNEQFF
-	-	TRBV11-2	14	TRBJ2-1	TGTGCCAGCAGCTTAGTCGGGACTTTCAATGAGCAGTTCTTC	CASSLVGTFNEQFF
-	TRBD2	TRBV2	18	TRBJ2-3	TGTGCCAGCAGTGAAGCGCTTTTAGCGGGAGGTGGGGCAGATACGCAGTATTTT	CASSEALLAGGGADTQYF
-	TRBD2	TRBV10-3	17	TRBJ2-3	TGTGCCATCAGTGCCCCCGATGGTAGCGGGGGCACAGATACGCAGTATTTT	CAISAPDGSGGTDTQYF
-	TRBD1	TRBV28	12	TRBJ1-2	TGTGCCAACCACAGGGGGGACTATGGCTACACCTTC	CANHRGDYGYTF
once	TRBD1	TRBV2	15	TRBJ1-5	TGTGCCAGCAGGGGGACAGGGGGTGACAATCAGCCCCAGCATTTT	CASRGTGGDNQPQHF
-	TRBD1	TRBV10-3	15	TRBJ1-1	TGTGCCATCAGTGAGTCCCCGGGACAGGGTACTGAAGCTTTCTTT	CAISESPGQGTEAFF
-	-	TRBV9	14	TRBJ2-1	TGTGCCAGCAGCGTAGAGGGGGGGTCCAATGAGCAGTTCTTC	CASSVEGGSNEQFF
-	-	TRBV25-1	15	TRBJ1-4	TGTGCCAGCAGTGAATATCCCCGGACACCCGAAAAACTGTTTTTT	CASSEYPRTPEKLFF
-	-	TRBV12-3/TRBV12-4	12	TRBJ2-3	TGTGCCAGCAGGGCGGACAAGGACACGCAGTATTTT	CASRADKDTQYF
-	-	TRBV28	14	TRBJ1-1	TGTGCCAGCCTATCCAGGCACATGAACACTGAAGCTTTCTTT	CASLSRHMNTEAFF
-	-	TRBV7-2	13	TRBJ2-5	TGTGCCACTTCGCGGGACGGGCAAGAGACCCAGTACTTC	CATSRDGQETQYF
-	-	TRBV2	15	TRBJ2-6	TGTGCCAGCAGTGAGAGATTCTCTGGGGCCAACGTCCTGACTTTC	CASSERFSGANVLTF
-	TRBD1	TRBV2	15	TRBJ1-1	TGTGCCAGCAGGCTCCGGGACAGGGTGAACACTGAAGCTTTCTTT	CASRLRDRVNTEAFF
-	-	TRBV7-2	14	TRBJ2-3	TGTGCCAGCAGCTTAGCCTACCCAGGGAATACGCAGTATTTT	CASSLAYPGNTQYF
-	-	TRBV29-1	12	TRBJ2-7	TGCAGCGCCCAAGACAGCCACTACGAGCAGTACTTC	CSAQDSHYEQYF
few	TRBD1	TRBV4-1	18	TRBJ2-7	TGCGCCAGCAGCCAAGGGCCTCAGACAGGGCTTAACCCCTACGAGCAGTACTTC	CASSQGPQTGLNPYEQYF
few	-	TRBV7-2	14	TRBJ1-1	TGTGCCAGCTCACGGCCAGGGGCAGGCACTGAAGCTTTCTTT	CASSRPGAGTEAFF
-	-	TRBV2	13	TRBJ1-5	TGTGCCAGCAGTGAGCCAGGGGCTGCGCCCCAGCATTTT	CASSEPGAAPQHF
-	-	TRBV5-1	14	TRBJ2-5	TGCGCCAGCAGCACCCCCGGGAGCCAAGAGACCCAGTACTTC	CASSTPGSQETQYF
-	-	TRBV7-2	16	TRBJ1-5	TGTGCCAGCAGCCTCCGACTTTTATCCAGCAATCAGCCCCAGCATTTT	CASSLRLLSSNQPQHF
-	-	TRBV28	14	TRBJ1-1	TGTGCCAGCAGTTCTGGGGGGGGGAGCACTGAAGCTTTCTTT	CASSSGGGSTEAFF
few	TRBD1	TRBV6-1	13	TRBJ1-2	TGTGCCAGCAGTTGGGACAGCGTTGTAGGCTACACCTTC	CASSWDSVVGYTF
-	TRBD2	TRBV6-5	15	TRBJ2-4	TGTGCCAGCAGCGGGACTAGCGGGTCCAAAAACATTCAGTACTTC	CASSGTSGSKNIQYF
-	-	TRBV6-1	16	TRBJ2-6	TGTGCCAGCAGTGAACGGTGGAGCTCTGGGGCCAACGTCCTGACTTTC	CASSERWSSGANVLTF
-	TRBD1	TRBV5-4	16	TRBJ2-5	TGTGCCAGCAGCTTGGTAGGCAGGGGGCAAGGAGAGACCCAGTACTTC	CASSLVGRGQGETQYF